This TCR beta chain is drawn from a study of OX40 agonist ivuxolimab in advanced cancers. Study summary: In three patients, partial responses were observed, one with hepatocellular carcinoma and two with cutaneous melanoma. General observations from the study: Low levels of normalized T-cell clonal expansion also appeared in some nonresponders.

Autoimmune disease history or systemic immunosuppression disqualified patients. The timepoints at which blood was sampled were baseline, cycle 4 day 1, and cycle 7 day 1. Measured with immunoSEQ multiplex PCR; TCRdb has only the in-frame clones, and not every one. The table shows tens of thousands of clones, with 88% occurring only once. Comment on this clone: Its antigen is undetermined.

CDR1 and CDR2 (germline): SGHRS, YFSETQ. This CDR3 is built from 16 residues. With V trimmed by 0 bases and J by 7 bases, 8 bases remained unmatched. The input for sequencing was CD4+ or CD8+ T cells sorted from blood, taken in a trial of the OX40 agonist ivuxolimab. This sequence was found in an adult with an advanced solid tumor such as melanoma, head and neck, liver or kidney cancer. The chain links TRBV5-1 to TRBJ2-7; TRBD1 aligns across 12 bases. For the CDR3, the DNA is TGCGCCAGCAGCTTGGGTGCGGGACAGGGGGCGAATGAGCAGTACTTC. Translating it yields CASSLGAGQGANEQYF.